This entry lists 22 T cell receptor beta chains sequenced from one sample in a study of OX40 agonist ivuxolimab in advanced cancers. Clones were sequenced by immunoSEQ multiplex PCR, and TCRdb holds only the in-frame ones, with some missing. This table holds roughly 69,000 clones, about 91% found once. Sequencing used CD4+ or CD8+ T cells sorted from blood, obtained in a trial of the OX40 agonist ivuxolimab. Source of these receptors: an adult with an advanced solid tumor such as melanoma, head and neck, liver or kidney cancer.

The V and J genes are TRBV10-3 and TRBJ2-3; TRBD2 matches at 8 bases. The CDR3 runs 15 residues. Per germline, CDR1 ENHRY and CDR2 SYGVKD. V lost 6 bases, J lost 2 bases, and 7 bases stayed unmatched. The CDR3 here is CAISERGPSTDTQYF. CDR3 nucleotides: TGTGCCATCAGCGAGCGGGGGCCTTCCACAGATACGCAGTATTTT.

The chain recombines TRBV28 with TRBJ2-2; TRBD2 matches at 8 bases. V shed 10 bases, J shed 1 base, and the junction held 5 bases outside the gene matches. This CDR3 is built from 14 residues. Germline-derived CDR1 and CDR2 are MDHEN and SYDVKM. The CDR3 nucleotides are TGTGCCACCCTTAGCGGGGAGAACACCGGGGAGCTGTTTTTT. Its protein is CATLSGENTGELFF.

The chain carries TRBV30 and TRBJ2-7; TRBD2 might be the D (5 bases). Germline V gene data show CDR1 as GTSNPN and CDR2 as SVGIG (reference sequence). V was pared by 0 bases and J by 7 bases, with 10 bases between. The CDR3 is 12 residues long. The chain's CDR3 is CAWSVRREEQYF. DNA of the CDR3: TGTGCCTGGAGTGTTCGAAGGGAGGAGCAGTACTTC.

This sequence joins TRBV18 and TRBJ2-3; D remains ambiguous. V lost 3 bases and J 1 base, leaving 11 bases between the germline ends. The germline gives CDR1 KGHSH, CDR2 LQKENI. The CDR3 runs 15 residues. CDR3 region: CASSPVFRGTDTQYF. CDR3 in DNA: TGTGCCAGCTCACCGGTGTTCAGAGGCACAGATACGCAGTATTTT. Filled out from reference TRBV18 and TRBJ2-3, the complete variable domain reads NAGVMQNPRHLVRRRGQEARLRCSPMKGHSHVYWYRQLPEEGLKFMVYLQKENIIDESGMPKERFSAEFPKEGPSILRIQQVVRGDSAAYFCASSPVFRGTDTQYFGPGTRLTVL.

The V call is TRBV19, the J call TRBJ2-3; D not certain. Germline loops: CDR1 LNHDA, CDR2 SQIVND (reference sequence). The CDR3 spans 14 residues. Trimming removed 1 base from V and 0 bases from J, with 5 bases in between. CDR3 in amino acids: CASSIAQSTDTQYF. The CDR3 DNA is TGTGCCAGTAGTATAGCCCAGAGCACAGATACGCAGTATTTT.

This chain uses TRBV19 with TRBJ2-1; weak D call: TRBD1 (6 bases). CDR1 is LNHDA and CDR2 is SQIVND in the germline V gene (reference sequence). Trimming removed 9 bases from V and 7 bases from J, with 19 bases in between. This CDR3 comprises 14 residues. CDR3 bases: TGTGCCAGCCGAAACCTTGGACAGCTAAATGAGCAGTTCTTC. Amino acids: CASRNLGQLNEQFF. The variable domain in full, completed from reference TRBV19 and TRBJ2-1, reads DGGITQSPKYLFRKEGQNVTLSCEQNLNHDAMYWYRQDPGQGLRLIYYSQIVNDFQKGDIAEGYSVSREKKESFPLTVTSAQKNPTAFYLCASRNLGQLNEQFFGPGTRLTVL.

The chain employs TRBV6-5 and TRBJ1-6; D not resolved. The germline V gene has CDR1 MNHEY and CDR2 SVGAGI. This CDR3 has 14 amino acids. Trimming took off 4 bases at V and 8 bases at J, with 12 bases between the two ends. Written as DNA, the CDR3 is TGTGCCAGCAGTTCCCGGGGTCAGGATTCACCCCTCCACTTT. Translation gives CASSSRGQDSPLHF.

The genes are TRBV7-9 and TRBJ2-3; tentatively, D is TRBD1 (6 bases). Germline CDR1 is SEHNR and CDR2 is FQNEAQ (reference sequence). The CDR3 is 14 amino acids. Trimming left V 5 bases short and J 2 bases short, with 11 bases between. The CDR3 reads CASSPGQYTDTQYF. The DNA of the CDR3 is TGTGCCAGCAGCCCCGGACAGTACACAGATACGCAGTATTTT.

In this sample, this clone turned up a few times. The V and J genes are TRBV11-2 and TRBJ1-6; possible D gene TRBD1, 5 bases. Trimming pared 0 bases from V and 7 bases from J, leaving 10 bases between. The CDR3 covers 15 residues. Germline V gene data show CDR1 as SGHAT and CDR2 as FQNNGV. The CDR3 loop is CASSLEGAGNSPLHF. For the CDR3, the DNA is TGTGCCAGCAGCTTAGAAGGGGCTGGCAATTCACCCCTCCACTTT.

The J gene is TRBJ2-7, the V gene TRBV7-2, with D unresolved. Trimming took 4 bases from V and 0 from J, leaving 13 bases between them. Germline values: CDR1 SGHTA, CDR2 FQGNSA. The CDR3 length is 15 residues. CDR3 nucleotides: TGTGCCAGCAGCTCGCTGCATAGTTCCTCCTACGAGCAGTACTTC. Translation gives CASSSLHSSSYEQYF.

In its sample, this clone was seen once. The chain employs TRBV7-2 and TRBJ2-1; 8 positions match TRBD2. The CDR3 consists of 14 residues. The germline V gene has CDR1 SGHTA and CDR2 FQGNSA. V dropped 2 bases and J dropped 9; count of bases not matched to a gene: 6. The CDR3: CASSLFPAGAEQFF. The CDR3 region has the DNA TGTGCCAGCAGCTTATTTCCAGCGGGAGCTGAGCAGTTCTTC.

CDR3 bases: TGTGCCAGCAGCGTAGGTTTCGGGACGAAAAGGGAAAAACTGTTTTTT. Protein: CASSVGFGTKREKLFF. This rearrangement joins TRBV9 to TRBJ1-4; possible D gene TRBD1, 5 bases. The CDR3 loop spans 16 amino acids. Trimming removed 0 bases from V and 8 bases from J, with 17 bases in between. CDR1 and CDR2 (germline): SGDLS, YYNGEE.

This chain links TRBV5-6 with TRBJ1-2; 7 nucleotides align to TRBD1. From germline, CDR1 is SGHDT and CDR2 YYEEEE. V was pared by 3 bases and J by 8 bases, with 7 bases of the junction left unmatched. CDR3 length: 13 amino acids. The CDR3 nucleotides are TGTGCCAGCAGCTCGGTCACAGGGGAAGGCTACACCTTC. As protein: CASSSVTGEGYTF.

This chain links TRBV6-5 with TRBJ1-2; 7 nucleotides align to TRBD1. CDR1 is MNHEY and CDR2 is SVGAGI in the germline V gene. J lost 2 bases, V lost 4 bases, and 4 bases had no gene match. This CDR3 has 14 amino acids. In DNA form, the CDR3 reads TGTGCCAGCAGTTCCGCGGACAGGAACTATGGCTACACCTTC. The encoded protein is CASSSADRNYGYTF.

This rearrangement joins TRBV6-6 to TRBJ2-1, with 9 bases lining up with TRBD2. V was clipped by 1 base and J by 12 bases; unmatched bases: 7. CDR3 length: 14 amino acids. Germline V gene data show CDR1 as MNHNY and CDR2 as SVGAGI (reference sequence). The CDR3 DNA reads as TGTGCCAGCAGTTACTTAGCGGGGGCCTCCGCGCAGTTCTTC. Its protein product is CASSYLAGASAQFF.

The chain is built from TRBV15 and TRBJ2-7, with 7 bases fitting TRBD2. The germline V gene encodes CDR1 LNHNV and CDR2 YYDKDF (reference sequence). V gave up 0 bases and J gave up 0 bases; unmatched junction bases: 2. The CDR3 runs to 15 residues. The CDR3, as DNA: TGTGCCACCAGCAGAGAATCGGGGGGCTCCTACGAGCAGTACTTC. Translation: CATSRESGGSYEQYF.

CDR3 DNA sequence: TGTGCCAGCAGTGGAGCGTCCTACGAGCAGTACTTC. It is translated as CASSGASYEQYF. V and J are TRBV6-5 and TRBJ2-7; D ambiguous. The CDR3 covers 12 residues. Germline V gene lookup returns CDR1 MNHEY and CDR2 SVGAGI. Trimming pared 5 bases from V and 1 base from J, leaving 6 bases between.

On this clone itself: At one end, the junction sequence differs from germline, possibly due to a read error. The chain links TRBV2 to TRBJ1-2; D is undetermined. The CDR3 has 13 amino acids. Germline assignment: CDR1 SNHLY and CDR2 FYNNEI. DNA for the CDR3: TGTGCCAGCAGTAGTGGCACTTCAATGGGAGACTTCTTC. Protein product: CASSSGTSMGDFF.

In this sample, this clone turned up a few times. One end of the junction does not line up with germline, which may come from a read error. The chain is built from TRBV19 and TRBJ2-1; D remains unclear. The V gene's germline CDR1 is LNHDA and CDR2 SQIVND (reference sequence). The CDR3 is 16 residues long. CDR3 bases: TGTGCCAGTAGTTTAGAACCGCGGACGGACTACAATGAGCAGTTCTTC. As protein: CASSLEPRTDYNEQFF.

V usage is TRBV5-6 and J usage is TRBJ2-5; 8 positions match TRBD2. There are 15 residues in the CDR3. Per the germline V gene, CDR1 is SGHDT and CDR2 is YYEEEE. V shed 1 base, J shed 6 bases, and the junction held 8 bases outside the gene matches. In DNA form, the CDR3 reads TGTGCCAGCAGCTTGCGGCGGGAGGTTAGAAAGACCCAGTACTTC. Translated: CASSLRREVRKTQYF.

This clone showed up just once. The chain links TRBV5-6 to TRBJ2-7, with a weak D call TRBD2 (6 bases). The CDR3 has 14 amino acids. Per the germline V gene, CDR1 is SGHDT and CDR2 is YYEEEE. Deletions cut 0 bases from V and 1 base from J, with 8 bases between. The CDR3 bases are TGTGCCAGCAGCTTGGTGGGGGGTTCCTACGAGCAGTACTTC. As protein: CASSLVGGSYEQYF.

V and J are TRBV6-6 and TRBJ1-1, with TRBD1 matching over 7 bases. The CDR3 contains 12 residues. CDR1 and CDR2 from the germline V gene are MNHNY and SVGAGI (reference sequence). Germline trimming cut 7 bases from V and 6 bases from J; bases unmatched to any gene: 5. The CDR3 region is CASNTGVSEAFF. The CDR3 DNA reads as TGTGCCAGCAATACAGGGGTTTCTGAAGCTTTCTTT.